The 19 T cell receptor beta chains in this list originate from one sample, sequenced in a study of cytomegalovirus exposure and HLA in healthy donors. With 60 Vbeta and 13 Jbeta primers, the PCR was carried out. The method was immunoSEQ multiplex PCR; TCRdb's version includes in-frame clones alone and lacks a portion of them. The sample carries some 70,000 clones, 65% to 70% recorded once. Material: PBMCs. These receptor sequences come from a male donor in good health and CMV-seropositive.

The chain uses TRBV27 and TRBJ1-2; D possibly corresponds to TRBD1 (5 bases). The CDR3 is made up of 15 amino acids. The V and J ends lost 6 bases and 4 bases respectively, with 18 bases between them. Looked up from germline, CDR1 is MNHEY and CDR2 is SMNVEV (reference sequence). CDR3 loop: CASRISGGASYGYTF. In DNA form, the CDR3 reads TGTGCCAGCAGAATCTCCGGAGGGGCATCCTATGGCTACACCTTC.

The V call is TRBV2, the J call TRBJ1-4, with D perhaps matching TRBD1 (6 bases). The ends were cut back, 6 bases at V and 3 bases at J, with 11 bases in the middle. This CDR3 spans 14 amino acids. Germline CDR1 is SNHLY and CDR2 is FYNNEI. DNA of the CDR3: TGTGCCAGCAGGTTGAGGGGGTCTAATGAAAAACTGTTTTTT. Translation: CASRLRGSNEKLFF.

The rearrangement joins TRBV19 to TRBJ1-5; the D is unclear. The CDR3 covers 14 residues. V lost 4 bases and J 6 bases, leaving 13 bases between the germline ends. Germline CDR1 reads LNHDA; CDR2 reads SQIVND (reference sequence). The CDR3 DNA sequence: TGTGCCAGTAGTACGGGGTCTACCGGTCAGCCCCAGCATTTT. Encoded protein: CASSTGSTGQPQHF.

The chain couples TRBV15 to TRBJ2-7; D may be TRBD1 (6 bases). The CDR3 spans 14 residues. The V gene's germline CDR1 is LNHNV and CDR2 YYDKDF (reference sequence). Between the trimmed V and J ends, which lost 4 bases and 5 bases, there was a span of 15 bases. For the CDR3, the DNA is TGTGCCACCAGCAATAACAGGGAGACAGACGAGCAGTACTTC. Its protein product is CATSNNRETDEQYF.

This clone has a handful of counts. This chain uses TRBV21-1 with TRBJ2-7; the table gives TRBD1 as D, unverified against the DNA. TRBV21-1 is termed a pseudogene. CDR3 length equals 16 residues. The CDR3 here is CASSKDRQGKLYEQYF. Written as DNA, the CDR3 is TGTGCCAGCAGCAAAGACCGACAGGGAAAACTCTACGAGCAGTACTTC.

The CDR3 sequence: CASIPSRGSAYGYTF. The CDR3 DNA sequence: TGTGCCAGCATCCCCTCTAGGGGCAGTGCCTATGGCTACACCTTC. The V gene is TRBV6-6, the J gene TRBJ1-2; a weak D match, TRBD1 (5 bases). Deletions cut 7 bases from V and 4 bases from J, with 19 bases between. This CDR3 is 15 amino acids long. From germline, CDR1 is MNHNY and CDR2 SVGAGI (reference sequence).

A single count supports this clone. The V call is TRBV29-1, the J call TRBJ2-1, with D perhaps TRBD1 (6 bases). The CDR3 has 12 amino acids. V was trimmed by 7 bases and J by 5 bases, leaving 12 bases between them. The germline V gene encodes CDR1 SQVTM and CDR2 ANQGSEA. The CDR3 sequence is CSADRPDNEQFF. CDR3 nucleotide sequence: TGCAGCGCTGACAGGCCAGACAATGAGCAGTTCTTC.

V usage is TRBV6-5 and J usage is TRBJ1-2; D perhaps matches TRBD1 (6 bases). The length of the CDR3 is 15 residues. Germline CDR1 MNHEY, CDR2 SVGAGI. The V end lost 6 bases, the J end lost 1 base, and 15 bases lay between the germline ends. This CDR3 reads CASSPNRVHNYGYTF. CDR3 DNA: TGTGCCAGCAGCCCCAACAGGGTCCATAACTATGGCTACACCTTC.

This clone turned up a few times. For the CDR3, the DNA is TGTGCCAGCAGCCTGATGACACCATACACTGAAGCTTTCTTT. Its translation is CASSLMTPYTEAFF. The chain combines TRBV7-2 with TRBJ1-1; D gene ambiguous. Germline V CDR1 and CDR2: SGHTA, FQGNSA. The CDR3 covers 14 residues. The V gene lost 5 bases and the J gene lost 3 bases, with 13 bases spanning the gap.

The CDR3 sequence: CASSFQSAMDSYEQYF. The CDR3 region has the DNA TGTGCCAGCAGCTTTCAGAGCGCCATGGATTCCTACGAGCAGTACTTC. V and J are TRBV7-2 and TRBJ2-7; D is undetermined. Germline-derived CDR1 and CDR2 are SGHTA and FQGNSA. V was pared by 3 bases and J by 1 base, with 16 bases between. This CDR3 is built from 16 residues.

V is TRBV5-1 and J is TRBJ2-7; TRBD1 might be the D (6 bases). The CDR3 loop spans 14 amino acids. With 0 bases removed from V and 3 bases from J, the gap between germline ends came to 10 bases. Per germline, CDR1 SGHRS and CDR2 YFSETQ. The DNA of the CDR3 is TGCGCCAGCAGCTTGGGGACAGCAATCTACGAGCAGTACTTC. Protein product: CASSLGTAIYEQYF.

This clone was counted once. The gene calls are TRBV15 and TRBJ1-5, with 9 nucleotides matching TRBD1. There are 15 residues in the CDR3. Looked up from germline, CDR1 is LNHNV and CDR2 is YYDKDF (reference sequence). The ends lost 4 bases at V and 2 bases at J; junction bases unmatched: 3. CDR3 region: CATSIRTGGNQPQHF. CDR3 DNA: TGTGCCACCAGCATCCGGACAGGGGGCAATCAGCCCCAGCATTTT.

The chain uses TRBV4-1 and TRBJ2-7; the D gene is possibly TRBD2 (6 bases). V lost 0 bases and J lost 5, with 20 bases in between. The CDR3 extends over 17 amino acids. CDR1 is MGHRA and CDR2 is YSYEKL in the germline V gene. CDR3 protein: CASSQDRLLAGTNEQYF. The CDR3, as DNA: TGCGCCAGCAGCCAAGATCGACTTTTGGCGGGAACAAACGAGCAGTACTTC.

As to this clone: One end of the junction does not line up with germline, which may come from a read error. The chain joins TRBV5-1 to TRBJ2-5; a possible D gene is TRBD2 (5 bases). Germline V gene lookup returns CDR1 SGHRS and CDR2 YFSETQ. The CDR3 spans 14 residues. As DNA, the CDR3 is TGCACCAGCAGCTTTGCGCGGGACCAAGAGACCCAGTACTTC. Translation gives CTSSFARDQETQYF.

This sequence joins TRBV4-1 and TRBJ2-5, with a tentative D call TRBD1 (5 bases). Trimming took off 4 bases at V and 5 bases at J, with 17 bases between the two ends. Per germline, CDR1 MGHRA and CDR2 YSYEKL. This CDR3 contains 15 residues. The CDR3 nucleotides are TGCGCCAGCAGCCCACTCAACGCAGGGCCCGAGACCCAGTACTTC. It encodes CASSPLNAGPETQYF.

J is TRBJ1-1 and V is TRBV9; 8 nucleotides match TRBD1. The CDR3 spans 16 residues. Germline V gene sequence: CDR1 SGDLS, CDR2 YYNGEE. The V gene end was trimmed by 3 bases and the J gene end by 4 bases; junction bases not matched to a gene: 11. DNA for the CDR3: TGTGCCAGCAGCGCTGAATTATGGACAGGGAGCACTGAAGCTTTCTTT. Translating it yields CASSAELWTGSTEAFF.

The V and J genes are TRBV2 and TRBJ2-1; 11 positions match TRBD2. The germline gives CDR1 SNHLY, CDR2 FYNNEI. This CDR3 contains 15 residues. The J segment lost 7 bases and the V segment lost 3 bases, leaving 5 bases of the junction unmatched. The CDR3 region has the DNA TGTGCCAGCAGTGAGGAACTAGCGGGAGAGAATGAGCAGTTCTTC. Residues: CASSEELAGENEQFF.

This sequence joins TRBV10-2 and TRBJ2-5; 11 bases agree with TRBD2. With V trimmed by 5 bases and J by 5 bases, 4 bases remained unmatched. The germline V gene encodes CDR1 WSHSY and CDR2 SAAADI. CDR3 length: 14 residues. DNA for the CDR3: TGCGCCAGCAGTATCGGGACTAGCGGTGAGACCCAGTACTTC. Translation gives CASSIGTSGETQYF.

The DNA of the CDR3 is TGCGCCAGCAGCCAACCCCAGGCCACCGGGACAGGGCTACGGGGTACGCAGTATTTT. Translating it yields CASSQPQATGTGLRGTQYF. The chain carries TRBV4-1 and TRBJ2-3, with 9 positions matching TRBD1. Germline values: CDR1 MGHRA, CDR2 YSYEKL. V trimming: 2 bases; J trimming: 8 bases; junction bases outside the gene matches: 20. CDR3 length equals 19 residues.